These 22 T cell receptor beta chains were all obtained from the same sample, sequenced in a study of PD-1 blockade in classical Hodgkin lymphoma. This table comes from immunoSEQ multiplex PCR, and its TCRdb copy is limited to in-frame clones, with some not included. The sample lists tens of thousands of clones; roughly nine tenths were seen once. Time point denoted: cycle 4 day 1 (C4D1), after less than seven weeks of nivolumab. All trial patients relapsed after autologous stem cell transplantation. Here the sequenced sample was peripheral blood mononuclear cells (PBMCs), taken before the fourth cycle of nivolumab. These receptor sequences come from a human donor with classical Hodgkin lymphoma.

In this sample, this clone turned up once. The chain has TRBV7-6 and TRBJ1-4; D is unresolved. Germline V gene sequence: CDR1 SGHVS, CDR2 FNYEAQ. Trimming stripped 0 bases from V and 8 bases from J, with 13 bases between. The CDR3 extends over 15 amino acids. The CDR3: CASSLARELGEKLFF. For the CDR3, the DNA is TGTGCCAGCAGCTTAGCTCGGGAACTTGGGGAAAAACTGTTTTTT.

Points on this clone: An end of the junction differs from the germline gene, which may be a read error. The rearrangement links TRBV6-5 to TRBJ2-3; TRBD1 agrees at 7 bases. CDR1 is MNHEY and CDR2 is SVGAGI in the germline V gene. The CDR3 length is 12 residues. CDR3 region: CASTYRGGPQYF. The CDR3 nucleotides are TGTGCCAGCACTTACAGGGGCGGTCCGCAGTATTTT.

This clone was detected only a few times. The rearrangement uses TRBV30 and TRBJ2-3; 9 positions match TRBD2. Germline CDR1 and CDR2: GTSNPN and SVGIG (reference sequence). There are 13 residues in the CDR3. Trimming cost V 5 bases and J 4 bases; bases outside gene matches: 4. The CDR3: CAWLAGFPDTQYF. CDR3 coding DNA: TGTGCCTGGCTAGCGGGGTTCCCAGATACGCAGTATTTT.

The rearrangement joins TRBV2 to TRBJ2-7; D possibly corresponds to TRBD1 (5 bases). CDR3 length: 14 amino acids. Per germline, CDR1 SNHLY and CDR2 FYNNEI. The V end lost 2 bases, the J end lost 7 bases, and 15 bases lay between the germline ends. CDR3 DNA: TGTGCCAGCAGTGAATCGGCAGGGCGATTTGAGCAGTACTTC. Translated: CASSESAGRFEQYF.

V and J are TRBV11-3 and TRBJ2-2, with a tentative D call TRBD2 (5 bases). Germline assignment: CDR1 SGHNT and CDR2 YENEEA. V was trimmed by 5 bases and J by 1 base, leaving 14 bases between them. This CDR3 is 16 amino acids long. In DNA, the CDR3 is TGTGCCAGCAGCCGAATCCATCGGGGGAACACCGGGGAGCTGTTTTTT. Amino acid sequence: CASSRIHRGNTGELFF.

This chain links TRBV19 with TRBJ2-7, with TRBD2 as a possible D gene (6 bases). Germline values: CDR1 LNHDA, CDR2 SQIVND (reference sequence). The length of the CDR3 is 11 residues. With 9 bases removed from V and 8 bases from J, the gap between germline ends came to 14 bases. CDR3 bases: TGTGCCAGCCGGGACTCTATAAAGCAGTACTTC. The encoded protein is CASRDSIKQYF. Based on the CDR3 plus reference TRBV19 and TRBJ2-7, the full variable domain is DGGITQSPKYLFRKEGQNVTLSCEQNLNHDAMYWYRQDPGQGLRLIYYSQIVNDFQKGDIAEGYSVSREKKESFPLTVTSAQKNPTAFYLCASRDSIKQYFGPGTRLTVT.

The rearrangement joins TRBV5-1 to TRBJ2-7; tentatively, D is TRBD2 (5 bases). This CDR3 region has 15 residues. Germline CDR1 SGHRS, CDR2 YFSETQ. V lost 2 bases and J 0 bases, leaving 12 bases between the germline ends. The CDR3 nucleotides read TGCGCCAGCAGCTTATTAACGGGGAGCTCCTACGAGCAGTACTTC. It translates to CASSLLTGSSYEQYF.

The chain is built from TRBV18 and TRBJ2-1; tentatively, D is TRBD1 or TRBD2 (5 bases each). Trimming removed 0 bases from V and 9 bases from J, with 15 bases in between. The germline CDR1 and CDR2 sequences are KGHSH and LQKENI. There are 15 residues in the CDR3. CDR3 protein: CASSPPSLAGGEQFF. CDR3 sequence (DNA): TGTGCCAGCTCACCACCGAGCTTAGCTGGGGGTGAGCAGTTCTTC. Based on the CDR3 plus reference TRBV18 and TRBJ2-1, the full variable domain is NAGVMQNPRHLVRRRGQEARLRCSPMKGHSHVYWYRQLPEEGLKFMVYLQKENIIDESGMPKERFSAEFPKEGPSILRIQQVVRGDSAAYFCASSPPSLAGGEQFFGPGTRLTVL.

The genes are TRBV7-3 and TRBJ1-5; 8 bases match TRBD1. Germline V gene lookup returns CDR1 SGHTA and CDR2 FQGTGA. The CDR3 runs 16 residues. Unmatched junction bases numbered 10, after V lost 5 bases and J lost 4 bases. Here the CDR3 reads CASSPRDRKGNQPQHF. CDR3 nucleotide sequence: TGTGCCAGCAGCCCAAGGGACAGGAAAGGGAATCAGCCCCAGCATTTT.

This clone was detected once. J is TRBJ1-3 and V is TRBV10-3, with 9 nucleotides matching TRBD1. This CDR3 is built from 14 residues. The V gene end was trimmed by 0 bases and the J gene end by 8 bases; junction bases not matched to a gene: 2. Germline CDR1 ENHRY, CDR2 SYGVKD. The CDR3 DNA is TGTGCCATCAGTGAGTCGACAGGGGGGGACACCATATATTTT. As protein: CAISESTGGDTIYF.

V gene TRBV7-2 combines with J gene TRBJ2-7; D is possibly TRBD1 or TRBD2 (6 bases each). This CDR3 has 16 amino acids. The V gene lost 5 bases and the J gene lost 4 bases, with 21 bases spanning the gap. Germline V gene lookup returns CDR1 SGHTA and CDR2 FQGNSA. CDR3 bases: TGTGCCAGCAGCGCCAGGGAGTCGGGGGCTCGGTACGAGCAGTACTTC. It specifies CASSARESGARYEQYF.

To note about this clone: A read error may account for a junction end that differs from germline. The rearrangement joins TRBV2 to TRBJ2-4; 8 nucleotides align to TRBD1. Germline-derived CDR1 and CDR2 are SNHLY and FYNNEI. The CDR3 length is 12 residues. CDR3 protein: CASAYSSGTGLF. The CDR3 DNA reads as TGTGCCAGCGCATATAGTTCCGGGACAGGCCTCTTC.

The sample holds a few counts of this clone. V and J are TRBV15 and TRBJ2-5, with 15 bases that match TRBD2. Losses at the gene ends were 2 bases for V and 5 bases for J; bases not matched to a gene: 9. Germline V CDR1 and CDR2: LNHNV, YYDKDF (reference sequence). The CDR3 contains 18 residues. The CDR3, as DNA: TGTGCCACCAGCAGAAACCGGCCCGGGACTAGCGGGGGGGAGACCCAGTACTTC. Translating gives CATSRNRPGTSGGETQYF.

This rearrangement joins TRBV25-1 to TRBJ2-1; 9 bases match TRBD1. V lost 6 bases to trimming and J lost 7 bases; unmatched junction nucleotides: 7. From germline, CDR1 is MGHDK and CDR2 SYGVNS. The CDR3 has 14 residues. CDR3 bases: TGTGCCAGCAGAACCGGGACAGGGCCGAATGAGCAGTTCTTC. As protein: CASRTGTGPNEQFF.

This chain links TRBV18 with TRBJ1-3; D perhaps matches TRBD1 (6 bases). Looked up from germline, CDR1 is KGHSH and CDR2 is LQKENI. Trimming took off 3 bases at V and 4 bases at J, with 10 bases between the two ends. The CDR3 has 14 amino acids. The CDR3 DNA follows: TGTGCCAGCTCACCTAACAGGGAAGGAAACACCATATATTTT. Translation: CASSPNREGNTIYF.

The chain joins TRBV27 to TRBJ2-3; D is ambiguous. Germline V gene sequence: CDR1 MNHEY, CDR2 SMNVEV (reference sequence). V was pared by 3 bases and J by 3 bases, with 7 bases between. This CDR3 is built from 13 residues. The CDR3 sequence is CASSFYITDTQYF. As DNA, the CDR3 is TGTGCCAGCAGTTTTTACATAACAGATACGCAGTATTTT.

This clone has more than one count but fewer than ten. The genes are TRBV2 and TRBJ1-6; no firm D call. The CDR3 sequence is 15 residues long. The V gene lost 4 bases and the J gene lost 0 bases, with 7 bases spanning the gap. Germline V gene data show CDR1 as SNHLY and CDR2 as FYNNEI. The CDR3 DNA reads TGTGCCAGCAGTGGACGGAGCTCCTATAATTCACCCCTCCACTTT. Translation: CASSGRSSYNSPLHF.

Details on this clone: This same CDR3 is encoded by further DNA sequences in the sample. The chain is built from TRBV14 and TRBJ1-3; D is undetermined. Germline V gene lookup returns CDR1 SGHDN and CDR2 FVKESK. Trimming took 0 bases from V and 4 from J, leaving 7 bases between them. This CDR3 is 14 amino acids long. The CDR3 DNA follows: TGTGCCAGCAGCCAAGATTTGGGCGGAAACACCATATATTTT. It encodes CASSQDLGGNTIYF.

This chain joins TRBV11-2 and TRBJ2-1; 8 nucleotides line up with TRBD1. The CDR3 totals 14 residues. CDR1 is SGHAT and CDR2 is FQNNGV in the germline V gene. V was pared by 4 bases and J by 6 bases, with 5 bases of the junction left unmatched. The DNA for the CDR3 is TGTGCCAGCAGCTCTTGGACAGGGCTCAATGAGCAGTTCTTC. This translates into CASSSWTGLNEQFF.

This chain uses TRBV15 with TRBJ2-3; 8 bases agree with TRBD2. Trimming took 4 bases from V and 3 from J; bases not matched to a gene: 9. CDR3 length equals 16 residues. From germline, CDR1 is LNHNV and CDR2 YYDKDF (reference sequence). The CDR3 DNA follows: TGTGCCACCAGCACCGCCGGGGGGGGGCCGACAGATACGCAGTATTTT. Translating it yields CATSTAGGGPTDTQYF.

This rearrangement joins TRBV9 to TRBJ1-4, with D perhaps matching TRBD1 (5 bases). The germline V gene has CDR1 SGDLS and CDR2 YYNGEE. The V gene lost 1 base and the J gene lost 0 bases, with 7 bases spanning the gap. The CDR3 is 15 amino acids. The CDR3 region has the DNA TGTGCCAGCAGCGTATCAGGGACAACTAATGAAAAACTGTTTTTT. It yields the protein CASSVSGTTNEKLFF.

The chain couples TRBV7-8 to TRBJ2-3; D uncertain. This CDR3 spans 13 amino acids. V lost 3 bases, J lost 10 bases, and 14 bases lay in between. Germline loops: CDR1 SGHVS, CDR2 FQNEAQ. The CDR3 nucleotides are TGTGCCAGCAGCTTTTACTCTGCTCGGCCGCAGTATTTT. Protein: CASSFYSARPQYF.